This entry lists 28 T cell receptor beta chains sequenced from one sample in a study of radiation and T cells in renal cell carcinoma. Time point reported: blood 4 weeks post-SBRT, at nephrectomy. The treatment: 15 Gy SBRT to primary tumor, nephrectomy 4 weeks later. TCRdb keeps only in-frame clones here, not all; method: immunoSEQ multiplex PCR. There are about 100,000 clones in the sample; about 79% occur only once, and approximately 6.9% lies in the top ten. Here the sequenced sample was blood, taken from a patient whose treatment included radiotherapy and nephrectomy. Receptor source: a man aged 60-69 years with renal cell carcinoma.

The chain combines TRBV7-2 with TRBJ2-1, with D possibly matching TRBD2 (5 bases). This CDR3 spans 16 amino acids. V was clipped by 5 bases and J by 6 bases, with 20 bases between them. CDR1 is SGHTA and CDR2 is FQGNSA in the germline V gene. The CDR3 region is CASSPTLASTPNEQFF. In DNA, the CDR3 is TGTGCCAGCAGCCCCACTTTAGCGTCTACCCCCAATGAGCAGTTCTTC.

The gene calls are TRBV5-1 and TRBJ2-7; 7 bases align to TRBD2. V lost 4 bases, J lost 1 base, and 8 bases stayed unmatched. This CDR3 is built from 15 residues. Germline values: CDR1 SGHRS, CDR2 YFSETQ. The CDR3 DNA is TGCGCCAGCAGCCCGGACTCCGGGGGGTCCTACGAGCAGTACTTC. Translating gives CASSPDSGGSYEQYF.

The genes are TRBV29-1 and TRBJ2-1; TRBD2 might be the D (5 bases). CDR3 length: 15 residues. The germline V gene has CDR1 SQVTM and CDR2 ANQGSEA. The ends were cut back, 6 bases at V and 2 bases at J, with 17 bases in the middle. CDR3 protein: CSVPLEGSPYNEQFF. CDR3 DNA: TGCAGCGTCCCTCTCGAAGGGAGCCCCTACAATGAGCAGTTCTTC.

The chain has TRBV6-5 and TRBJ1-2; D might be TRBD1 (6 bases). Trimming stripped 2 bases from V and 5 bases from J, with 15 bases between. The CDR3 contains 15 residues. The germline V gene encodes CDR1 MNHEY and CDR2 SVGAGI. The CDR3 sequence is CASSYRGGRVYGYTF. In DNA, the CDR3 is TGTGCCAGCAGTTACCGTGGGGGCAGGGTATATGGCTACACCTTC.

This clone appeared a single time. The chain links TRBV27 to TRBJ1-2, with TRBD1 as a possible D gene (6 bases). Trimming pared 4 bases from V and 6 bases from J, leaving 24 bases between. The CDR3 sequence is 17 residues long. Germline values: CDR1 MNHEY, CDR2 SMNVEV (reference sequence). The CDR3 is CASSYLPEAGDEDGYTF. CDR3 nucleotides: TGTGCCAGCAGTTACCTGCCCGAGGCAGGGGATGAGGATGGCTACACCTTC.

The CDR3 DNA reads TGTGCCAGCAGCCAAGTTACTTCAGATACGCAGTATTTT. This translates into CASSQVTSDTQYF. J is TRBJ2-3 and V is TRBV14, with D hard to call. Looked up from germline, CDR1 is SGHDN and CDR2 is FVKESK. The CDR3 runs to 13 residues. With 1 base removed from V and 4 bases from J, the gap between germline ends came to 6 bases.

The chain recombines TRBV6-1 with TRBJ1-5, with D possibly matching TRBD1 (5 bases). The CDR3 runs 15 residues. From germline, CDR1 is MNHNS and CDR2 SASEGT. V was pared by 2 bases and J by 6 bases, with 14 bases between. The DNA for the CDR3 is TGTGCCAGCAGTGAATTGGCAGGTGGGGGTCAGCCCCAGCATTTT. Translated: CASSELAGGGQPQHF.

This clone was seen repeatedly, ten times or more. The V and J genes are TRBV4-1 and TRBJ2-4; D remains ambiguous. Germline CDR1 is MGHRA and CDR2 is YSYEKL. CDR3 length: 15 amino acids. V lost 3 bases to trimming and J lost 0 bases, with 9 bases between them. As DNA, the CDR3 is TGCGCCAGCAGCCACCCTCGACTAGCCAAAAACATTCAGTACTTC. Translation gives CASSHPRLAKNIQYF.

V and J are TRBV11-2 and TRBJ2-3, with TRBD2 identical over 8 bases. Germline V gene data show CDR1 as SGHAT and CDR2 as FQNNGV. CDR3 size: 15 residues. The V and J ends lost 6 bases and 2 bases, in that order; junction bases with no gene match: 7. CDR3 in amino acids: CASSSGNRITDTQYF. The CDR3 DNA follows: TGTGCCAGCAGTAGCGGGAATCGGATCACAGATACGCAGTATTTT.

The rearrangement links TRBV27 to TRBJ2-7; D not resolved. The CDR3 totals 14 residues. The germline V gene encodes CDR1 MNHEY and CDR2 SMNVEV (reference sequence). Trimming cost V 4 bases and J 3 bases, with 13 bases left between them. This CDR3 reads CASSYALSRYEQYF. The CDR3 DNA is TGTGCCAGCAGTTACGCATTATCCCGCTACGAGCAGTACTTC.

The V call is TRBV5-1, the J call TRBJ1-2, with D tentatively TRBD1 (5 bases). V lost 1 base and J lost 2, with 6 bases in between. The length of the CDR3 is 13 residues. The germline V gene encodes CDR1 SGHRS and CDR2 YFSETQ. CDR3 DNA: TGCGCCAGCAGCTTGTCAGGGAACTATGGCTACACCTTC. Residues: CASSLSGNYGYTF.

The chain employs TRBV5-4 and TRBJ1-3, with TRBD1 matching over 7 bases. V shed 3 bases and J 0 bases; nucleotides not matched to a gene: 12. Germline loops: CDR1 SGHNT, CDR2 YYREEE (reference sequence). This CDR3 spans 18 amino acids. The CDR3 region has the DNA TGTGCCAGCAGCTCAGGACAGGTCGAATTCAACTCTGGAAACACCATATATTTT. Its translation: CASSSGQVEFNSGNTIYF.

The CDR3 region is CAISETSGRNQSYNEQFF. The CDR3 DNA reads as TGTGCCATCAGTGAGACCAGCGGGAGGAATCAGTCCTACAATGAGCAGTTCTTC. The chain has TRBV10-3 and TRBJ2-1, with 9 bases lining up with TRBD2. Germline trimming cut 2 bases from V and 1 base from J; bases unmatched to any gene: 9. The CDR3 runs to 18 residues. In germline, CDR1 is ENHRY, CDR2 SYGVKD.

The rearrangement links TRBV2 to TRBJ1-3; TRBD1 aligns across 10 bases. V gave up 8 bases and J gave up 1 base; unmatched junction bases: 14. The CDR3 extends over 18 amino acids. The germline V gene has CDR1 SNHLY and CDR2 FYNNEI. The CDR3 DNA sequence: TGTGCCAGCGACTCCAGTAGGGACAGGGGATATTCTGGAAACACCATATATTTT. Encoded protein: CASDSSRDRGYSGNTIYF. The full variable domain, completed using reference TRBV2 and TRBJ1-3, is EPEVTQTPSHQVTQMGQEVILRCVPISNHLYFYWYRQILGQKVEFLVSFYNNEISEKSEIFDDQFSVERPDGSNFTLKIRSTKLEDSAMYFCASDSSRDRGYSGNTIYFGEGSWLTVV.

This clone has more than one count but fewer than ten. V gene TRBV7-8 combines with J gene TRBJ2-7; TRBD2 matches 12 bases. CDR1 and CDR2 (germline): SGHVS, FQNEAQ. V gave up 5 bases and J gave up 3 bases; unmatched junction bases: 14. CDR3 length equals 18 residues. Here the CDR3 DNA reads TGTGCCAGCAGCCCCCCTCTGAGGACTAGCGGGATTTACTACGAGCAGTACTTC. Amino acids: CASSPPLRTSGIYYEQYF.

The chain joins TRBV27 to TRBJ2-7, with D possibly matching TRBD1 (6 bases). V was pared by 4 bases and J by 0 bases, with 16 bases between. From germline, CDR1 is MNHEY and CDR2 SMNVEV (reference sequence). There are 16 residues in the CDR3. The CDR3: CASSSPSQGLSYEQYF. CDR3 in DNA: TGTGCCAGCAGTTCCCCCTCACAGGGTCTCTCCTACGAGCAGTACTTC.

This clone appeared a few times. The chain carries TRBV6-5 and TRBJ2-1; 7 bases match TRBD2. V shed 6 bases, J shed 2 bases, and the junction held 4 bases outside the gene matches. This CDR3 comprises 14 residues. Germline CDR1 reads MNHEY; CDR2 reads SVGAGI. The CDR3 reads CASSRGTTYNEQFF. CDR3 in DNA: TGTGCCAGCAGCCGCGGGACTACCTACAATGAGCAGTTCTTC.

This sequence joins TRBV30 and TRBJ2-6; D is perhaps TRBD1 or TRBD2 (6 bases each). V was pared by 0 bases and J by 3 bases, with 21 bases between. The CDR3 is 19 amino acids. Germline V lookup: CDR1 GTSNPN, CDR2 SVGIG (reference sequence). In DNA form, the CDR3 reads TGTGCCTGGAGTGTAAGCTTTCAACAGGGAGGATTTGGGGCCAACGTCCTGACTTTC. This encodes CAWSVSFQQGGFGANVLTF.

V and J are TRBV15 and TRBJ2-1; D perhaps matches TRBD2 (6 bases). Trimming took off 0 bases at V and 2 bases at J, with 17 bases between the two ends. CDR1 LNHNV and CDR2 YYDKDF come from the germline V gene (reference sequence). This CDR3 has 18 amino acids. The CDR3 coding sequence is TGTGCCACCAGCAGAGACCACCCCAGGGCTAGCGCCTACAATGAGCAGTTCTTC. It encodes CATSRDHPRASAYNEQFF.

CDR3 residues: CATSPGTAPNEKLFF. As DNA, the CDR3 is TGTGCCACCAGCCCTGGGACAGCTCCTAATGAAAAACTGTTTTTT. The chain uses TRBV15 and TRBJ1-4, with 7 nucleotides matching TRBD1. CDR3 length: 15 residues. V was pared by 5 bases and J by 3 bases, with 6 bases of the junction left unmatched. Germline V lookup: CDR1 LNHNV, CDR2 YYDKDF (reference sequence).

This chain connects TRBV27 to TRBJ2-1, with D hard to call. This CDR3 spans 15 amino acids. Trimming shortened V by 4 bases and J by 4 bases, and 14 bases separated the two germline ends. Germline V gives CDR1 MNHEY, CDR2 SMNVEV (reference sequence). CDR3 residues: CASSYTVSNYNEQFF. The CDR3 coding sequence is TGTGCCAGCAGTTACACAGTTTCGAATTACAATGAGCAGTTCTTC.

The chain carries TRBV7-9 and TRBJ2-1, with 8 bases lining up with TRBD2. V shed 5 bases, J shed 2 bases, and the junction held 5 bases outside the gene matches. This CDR3 spans 15 amino acids. Germline CDR1 SEHNR, CDR2 FQNEAQ (reference sequence). The CDR3 bases are TGTGCCAGCAGCCCCCCCGGGGGGGCCTACAATGAGCAGTTCTTC. This translates into CASSPPGGAYNEQFF. The whole variable domain, remainder taken from reference TRBV7-9 and TRBJ2-1, is DTGVSQNPRHKITKRGQNVTFRCDPISEHNRLYWYRQTLGQGPEFLTYFQNEAQLEKSRLLSDRFSAERPKGSFSTLEIQRTEQGDSAMYLCASSPPGGAYNEQFFGPGTRLTVL.

The chain combines TRBV21-1 with TRBJ2-1. TRBV21-1 is listed as a pseudogene. CDR3 length: 15 residues. CDR3 DNA sequence: TGTGCCAGCAGCAAAGGTAACCGGCTTCAAACCGAGCAGTTCTTC. It translates to CASSKGNRLQTEQFF.

The chain employs TRBV13 and TRBJ2-3; TRBD2 agrees at 10 bases. The germline gives CDR1 PRHDT, CDR2 FYEKMQ (reference sequence). V shed 4 bases, J shed 0 bases, and the junction held 13 bases outside the gene matches. This CDR3 comprises 19 residues. CDR3 sequence reads: CASSSLNLAGVSSTDTQYF. CDR3 sequence (DNA): TGTGCCAGCAGCTCCTTGAACCTAGCGGGAGTATCAAGCACAGATACGCAGTATTTT.

This clone was counted only a few times. This chain joins TRBV18 and TRBJ1-5; 9 nucleotides line up with TRBD1. V gave up 4 bases and J gave up 10 bases; unmatched junction bases: 11. CDR1 and CDR2 (germline): KGHSH, LQKENI. This CDR3 contains 15 residues. The CDR3 protein is CASSLGQGRVYPQHF. The CDR3 nucleotides read TGTGCCAGCTCACTAGGACAGGGGAGGGTATATCCCCAGCATTTT.

V is TRBV27 and J is TRBJ2-7; D may be TRBD1 (5 bases). Germline loops: CDR1 MNHEY, CDR2 SMNVEV (reference sequence). The CDR3 is made up of 15 amino acids. V lost 4 bases to trimming and J lost 3 bases, with 16 bases between them. The CDR3: CASSWNGQRVYEQYF. The CDR3 nucleotides are TGTGCCAGCAGTTGGAACGGACAACGAGTCTACGAGCAGTACTTC.

This clone appeared a single time. The chain combines TRBV6-5 with TRBJ1-2; 10 bases map to TRBD1. The CDR3 consists of 15 residues. V shed 2 bases, J shed 1 base, and the junction held 1 base outside the gene matches. CDR1 and CDR2 from the germline V gene are MNHEY and SVGAGI. The CDR3: CASSYGTGDNYGYTF. Written as DNA, the CDR3 is TGTGCCAGCAGTTACGGGACAGGGGATAACTATGGCTACACCTTC.

This clone was picked up a small number of times. The gene calls are TRBV28 and TRBJ1-2, with unresolved D. The CDR3 length is 13 residues. With 7 bases removed from V and 4 bases from J, the gap between germline ends came to 13 bases. The germline gives CDR1 MDHEN, CDR2 SYDVKM. CDR3 sequence (DNA): TGTGCCAGCACCCCGGTCCGTAGCTATGGCTACACCTTC. It yields the protein CASTPVRSYGYTF.